These 10 T cell receptor beta chains originate from one sample sequenced in a study of T cells in localized non-small cell lung cancer. The repertoire was sequenced with immunoSEQ multiplex PCR; TCRdb's copy has only in-frame clones and lacks some. Here the sample spans 9,000 or so clones, 92% being singletons. Here the sequenced sample was peripheral blood, taken before any cancer treatment. The receptor source for this set is a woman aged 35-70 years with stage I squamous cell lung carcinoma.

The V call is TRBV27, the J call TRBJ1-5; no definite D call. This CDR3 is 14 amino acids long. Germline V gives CDR1 MNHEY, CDR2 SMNVEV (reference sequence). The ends were cut back, 1 base at V and 0 bases at J, with 4 bases in the middle. The CDR3 spells CASSLYGSNQPQHF. Written as DNA, the CDR3 is TGTGCCAGCAGTTTATACGGTAGCAATCAGCCCCAGCATTTT.

The rearrangement links TRBV6-6 to TRBJ2-1; D remains unclear. V was clipped by 5 bases and J by 6 bases, with 20 bases between them. Germline CDR1 and CDR2: MNHNY and SVGAGI (reference sequence). This CDR3 spans 16 amino acids. In DNA form, the CDR3 reads TGTGCCAGCAGTAACCGCCGGGCCCTCGGTAGCAATGAGCAGTTCTTC. Its protein product is CASSNRRALGSNEQFF.

This sequence joins TRBV9 and TRBJ1-5; no clear D. The CDR3 is made up of 14 amino acids. Between the trimmed V and J ends, which lost 4 bases and 9 bases, there was a span of 17 bases. CDR1 SGDLS and CDR2 YYNGEE come from the germline V gene. The chain's CDR3 is CASSPRSAQGPQHF. CDR3 sequence (DNA): TGTGCCAGCAGCCCCCGGAGCGCGCAAGGGCCCCAGCATTTT.

This clone occurred once. The chain carries TRBV18 and TRBJ1-1; 11 bases align to TRBD1. CDR1 is KGHSH, CDR2 LQKENI, per germline. V shed 4 bases and J 4 bases; nucleotides not matched to a gene: 8. The CDR3 totals 16 residues. CDR3 nucleotide sequence: TGTGCCAGCTCACAAGGACAGGGGGCAGATAGCACTGAAGCTTTCTTT. Its protein product is CASSQGQGADSTEAFF.

V gene TRBV6-5 combines with J gene TRBJ2-5; D possibly corresponds to TRBD1 (7 bases). CDR1 and CDR2 from the germline V gene are MNHEY and SVGAGI. This CDR3 comprises 12 residues. Trimming left V 8 bases short and J 3 bases short, with 10 bases between. The CDR3 loop is CASRGTEETQYF. CDR3 nucleotide sequence: TGTGCCAGCCGGGGGACAGAAGAGACCCAGTACTTC.

V is TRBV29-1 and J is TRBJ2-2; D unclear. This CDR3 is built from 14 residues. V lost 3 bases and J lost 2, with 10 bases in between. Germline CDR1 is SQVTM and CDR2 is ANQGSEA. This CDR3 is CSVETPSNTGELFF. The CDR3 DNA sequence: TGCAGCGTTGAGACCCCGAGTAACACCGGGGAGCTGTTTTTT.

The chain couples TRBV2 to TRBJ1-6; D unclear. V lost 1 base and J 7 bases, leaving 5 bases between the germline ends. The CDR3 is 13 residues long. The V gene's germline CDR1 is SNHLY and CDR2 FYNNEI. The CDR3 coding sequence is TGTGCCAGCAGTGAAGATCACAATTCACCCCTCCACTTT. This sequence encodes CASSEDHNSPLHF.

The genes are TRBV6-6 and TRBJ1-1; no firm D call. V gave up 0 bases and J gave up 4 bases, with 12 bases separating them. The CDR3 sequence is 15 residues long. Germline V gene lookup returns CDR1 MNHNY and CDR2 SVGAGI (reference sequence). The CDR3 reads CASSYSTLVSTEAFF. DNA of the CDR3: TGTGCCAGCAGTTACTCGACTTTAGTAAGCACTGAAGCTTTCTTT.

The table lists this clone with a count of one. The chain links TRBV5-5 to TRBJ1-5; D possibly corresponds to TRBD1 (6 bases). Trimming took off 8 bases at V and 4 bases at J, with 22 bases between the two ends. The CDR3 runs to 16 residues. Germline V gene sequence: CDR1 SGHKS, CDR2 YYEKEE (reference sequence). CDR3 sequence (DNA): TGTGCCAGAAGGGGAGAAGGGGCAGGGGCGAATCAGCCCCAGCATTTT. Protein: CARRGEGAGANQPQHF. Together with reference TRBV5-5 and TRBJ1-5, the CDR3 gives the full variable domain: DAGVTQSPTHLIKTRGQQVTLRCSPISGHKSVSWYQQVLGQGPQFIFQYYEKEERGRGNFPDRFSARQFPNYSSELNVNALLLGDSALYLCARRGEGAGANQPQHFGDGTRLSIL.

The chain combines TRBV30 with TRBJ1-1; D may be TRBD1 (6 bases). Per the germline V gene, CDR1 is GTSNPN and CDR2 is SVGIG (reference sequence). V was clipped by 1 base and J by 7 bases, with 13 bases between them. This CDR3 has 13 amino acids. The CDR3 loop is CAWSDRAEGEAFF. Written as DNA, the CDR3 is TGTGCCTGGAGTGACAGGGCGGAGGGTGAAGCTTTCTTT.